This TCR beta chain was recorded in a study of blood T cell repertoires in COVID-19. Study overall: PBMCs, B-cell-depleted T cells, or T cells were the source of the cDNA or gDNA that made up the material.

The ends lost 4 bases at V and 4 bases at J; junction bases unmatched: 9. CDR1 is SGHDT and CDR2 is YYEEEE in the germline V gene. The CDR3 is made up of 15 amino acids. Using immunoSEQ multiplex PCR, the repertoire was profiled, and TCRdb retains in-frame clones only, with some absent. The sample carries some 200,000 clones, around 80% recorded once. The receptor was derived from a man aged 50 to 60 with active or convalescent COVID-19. The genes are TRBV5-6 and TRBJ2-7; 9 nucleotides agree with TRBD2. The sample comprised peripheral blood. This chain's CDR3 is CASSRFSGSGYEQYF. CDR3 nucleotides: TGTGCCAGCAGCCGCTTTAGCGGGAGCGGGTACGAGCAGTACTTC. The entire variable domain, with the rest obtained from reference TRBV5-6 and TRBJ2-7, is as follows: DAGVTQSPTHLIKTRGQQVTLRCSPKSGHDTVSWYQQALGQGPQFIFQYYEEEERQRGNFPDRFSGHQFPNYSSELNVNALLLGDSALYLCASSRFSGSGYEQYFGPGTRLTVT.